The rows below give T cell receptor beta chains drawn from one sample of a study of cytomegalovirus exposure and HLA in healthy donors. Data came from immunoSEQ multiplex PCR; TCRdb stores just in-frame clones and leaves some out. The profile covers around 150,000 clones, with approximately 87% appearing a single time and 1.5% taken by the ten largest. Sequencing was done on a sample of PBMCs. These receptors originate from a middle-aged man in good health and CMV-seronegative. Each CDR3 is given with its conserved first and last residue. D genes are given only for firm matches. For some rows the clone size is stated as once, few or many, or as a class when expanded; others skip it.

TRBV27,.,TRBJ2-7,15,TRBD2,TGTGCCAGCAGTTTAGCGGGGGGGAGCTCCTACGAGCAGTACTTC,CASSLAGGSSYEQYF
TRBV14,.,TRBJ2-5,13,TRBD1,TGTGCCAGCAGCTGGACAGGGGAGGAGACCCAGTACTTC,CASSWTGEETQYF
TRBV23-1,.,TRBJ2-7,15,.,TGCGCCAGCAGTCAATTCGTATTTAGCTCCTACGAGCAGTACTTC,CASSQFVFSSYEQYF
TRBV7-8,.,TRBJ1-3,14,.,TGTGCCAGCAGCTTAATGGACAAAGGAAACACCATATATTTT,CASSLMDKGNTIYF
TRBV4-2,.,TRBJ2-3,17,TRBD2,TGTGCCAGCAGCCCAGGTGATGGCGGGAGGGCCACAGATACGCAGTATTTT,CASSPGDGGRATDTQYF
TRBV7-2,.,TRBJ2-2,15,TRBD2,TGTGCCAGCAGCTTATTCGGGGGGGACACCGGGGAGCTGTTTTTT,CASSLFGGDTGELFF
TRBV7-3,.,TRBJ2-6,15,.,TGTGCCAGCAGCGACCAGGGCCCTGGGGCCAACGTCCTGACTTTC,CASSDQGPGANVLTF
TRBV6-1,.,TRBJ2-7,13,.,TGTGCCGGCGGCGGGACAGAGAGCTACGAGCAGTACTTC,CAGGGTESYEQYF
TRBV27,.,TRBJ2-5,14,.,TGTGCCAGCAGTTTAGCAGCGGTAAAAGAGACCCAGTACTTC,CASSLAAVKETQYF
TRBV5-4,.,TRBJ2-7,14,.,TGTGCCAGCAGCTTAAAGCGAGGAGCCTACGAGCAGTACTTC,CASSLKRGAYEQYF
TRBV4-1,.,TRBJ1-4,15,TRBD1,TGCGCCAGCAGCCAAGCAATCGGGACAGGGAACAAACTGTTTTTT,CASSQAIGTGNKLFF
TRBV7-9,.,TRBJ2-2,15,TRBD1,TGTGCCAGCAGCTTTGGACAGGGGAACACCGGGGAGCTGTTTTTT,CASSFGQGNTGELFF
TRBV12-5,.,TRBJ2-7,16,TRBD2,TGTGCTAGTGGTCCCACTAGCGGGAGGAGCTACTACGAGCAGTACTTC,CASGPTSGRSYYEQYF
TRBV27,.,TRBJ2-2,16,TRBD2,TGTGCCAGCAGTTTGAGGACTAGCGGGAGTACCGGGGAGCTGTTTTTT,CASSLRTSGSTGELFF
TRBV4-3,.,TRBJ2-7,13,TRBD2,TGCGCCAGCAGCCCGGGACTAGAACGCGAGCAGTACTTC,CASSPGLEREQYF
TRBV18,.,TRBJ2-7,14,TRBD1,TGTGCCAGCTCACCTAACACAGGGGGCTACGAGCAGTACTTC,CASSPNTGGYEQYF
TRBV5-1,.,TRBJ1-1,17,TRBD1,TGCGCCAGCAGCTTGACACTGGGACAGAGTTTCAACACTGAAGCTTTCTTT,CASSLTLGQSFNTEAFF
TRBV5-4,.,TRBJ2-3,16,.,TGTGCCAGCAGCTTGGCGACAGACACTAGCACAGATACGCAGTATTTT,CASSLATDTSTDTQYF
TRBV5-8,.,TRBJ2-3,13,.,TGTGCCAGCCTCTCCAGCGGCACAGATACGCAGTATTTT,CASLSSGTDTQYF
TRBV7-2,.,TRBJ2-5,13,.,TGTGCCAGCAGCGCTCACCGGAGAGAGACCCAGTACTTC,CASSAHRRETQYF
TRBV5-6,.,TRBJ2-7,13,TRBD1,TGTGCCAGCAGCGGAGGGACAGGGACACAGCAGTACTTC,CASSGGTGTQQYF
TRBV19,.,TRBJ1-5,14,TRBD1,TGTGCCAGTAGTTCGCCAGGGGGCTCTCAGCCCCAGCATTTT,CASSSPGGSQPQHF
TRBV9,few,TRBJ2-3,16,TRBD1,TGTGCCAGCAGCGTAGAGGGGACAGTTAGCACAGATACGCAGTATTTT,CASSVEGTVSTDTQYF
TRBV28,.,TRBJ1-2,13,.,TGTGCCAGCAATACTCCGGCAGGGAGGGGCTACACCTTC,CASNTPAGRGYTF
TRBV9,.,TRBJ2-5,17,TRBD2,TGTGCCAGCAGCGTAGGGACGGGCGGGGGGCTCCAAGAGACCCAGTACTTC,CASSVGTGGGLQETQYF
TRBV11-3,.,TRBJ2-1,14,TRBD1,TGTGCCAGCAGCTGGAGACAGGGATACGATGAGCAGTTCTTC,CASSWRQGYDEQFF
TRBV7-9,.,TRBJ1-1,14,.,TGTGCCAGCAGCTTAAAACAGGGAAGGACTGAAGCTTTCTTT,CASSLKQGRTEAFF
TRBV7-8,once,TRBJ2-1,16,.,TGTGCCAGCAGCTTAGTTTGGGGCAAGACCTACAATGAGCAGTTCTTC,CASSLVWGKTYNEQFF
TRBV7-9,.,TRBJ2-5,16,.,TGTGCCAGCAGGCGGGGCGGAGCCTCGGAAAAAGGGACCCAGTACTTC,CASRRGGASEKGTQYF
TRBV19,.,TRBJ1-1,12,.,TGTGCCAGTAGTATCGGGAACACTGAAGCTTTCTTT,CASSIGNTEAFF
TRBV6-1,.,TRBJ2-1,15,TRBD1,TGTGCCAGCAGGGCTTCAGGGGGCTTTTACAATGAGCAGTTCTTC,CASRASGGFYNEQFF
TRBV13,.,TRBJ1-2,15,.,TGTGCCAGCAGCTTAGTGGGCAACCAAGGGGGTGGCTACACCTTC,CASSLVGNQGGGYTF
TRBV11-1,.,TRBJ2-7,13,TRBD2,TGTGCCAGCGGAGGCGGGAGGGGGTACGAGCAGTACTTC,CASGGGRGYEQYF
TRBV7-2,few,TRBJ2-7,14,.,TGTGCCAGCAGCTTAGGGGTAGGGAGGCACGAGCAGTACTTC,CASSLGVGRHEQYF
TRBV4-3,once,TRBJ2-1,15,.,TGCGCCAGCAGCCTTGCGGGGAGCCGATACAATGAGCAGTTCTTC,CASSLAGSRYNEQFF
TRBV9,.,TRBJ2-1,17,TRBD2,TGTGCCAGCAGCCAGACTAGCGGGCAGGCCTTCTACAATGAGCAGTTCTTC,CASSQTSGQAFYNEQFF
TRBV2,.,TRBJ2-1,13,.,TGTGCCAGCAGTCCGGGACACCCGTATGAGCAGTTCTTC,CASSPGHPYEQFF
TRBV4-2,.,TRBJ2-7,14,.,TGTGCCAGCAGCCAAGGTCGGCAGGTCTACGAGCAGTACTTC,CASSQGRQVYEQYF
TRBV7-2,once,TRBJ1-1,16,TRBD1,TGTGCCAGCAGCTTATCGCCGGGACAGGGAGGCACTGAAGCTTTCTTT,CASSLSPGQGGTEAFF
TRBV5-6,.,TRBJ1-2,15,TRBD1,TGTGCCAGCAGCCCGACAGGGAAGAACCTGGGAGGCTACACCTTC,CASSPTGKNLGGYTF
TRBV7-9,once,TRBJ2-1,14,TRBD1,TGTGCCAGCAGGCTAGTGGGACAGGCGACTGAGCAGTTCTTC,CASRLVGQATEQFF
TRBV7-9,.,TRBJ2-7,15,.,TGTGCCAGCAGCTTAGCGGGGCAGGGATCCTACGAGCAGTACTTC,CASSLAGQGSYEQYF
TRBV4-3,.,TRBJ2-7,16,.,TGCGCCAGCAGCCAAGATATGTACTGGAGGGCGTACGAGCAGTACTTC,CASSQDMYWRAYEQYF
TRBV5-1,once,TRBJ2-7,15,TRBD2,TGCGCCAGCAGCTTGGGAGGGACTAATTCCTACGAGCAGTACTTC,CASSLGGTNSYEQYF
TRBV11-1,.,TRBJ2-7,15,.,TGTGCCAGCAGCCGGGCCGGCGGGACCTACTACGAGCAGTACTTC,CASSRAGGTYYEQYF
TRBV4-1,once,TRBJ1-5,18,TRBD1,TGCGCCAGCAGCAGCGCAACTACGCAGGGGGCCAGCAATCAGCCCCAGCATTTT,CASSSATTQGASNQPQHF
TRBV5-1,.,TRBJ1-2,15,.,TGCGCCAGCAGCTTGGACGGACAAACTAACTATGGCTACACCTTC,CASSLDGQTNYGYTF
TRBV27,.,TRBJ2-3,13,.,TGTGCCAGCAGTTTCCCTATGGCAGATACGCAGTATTTT,CASSFPMADTQYF
TRBV5-6,.,TRBJ1-5,14,.,TGTGCCAGCAGCATAGGGAGTAGCAATCAGCCCCAGCATTTT,CASSIGSSNQPQHF
TRBV7-8,.,TRBJ1-4,15,TRBD1,TGTGCCAGCAGCGGGGACAGGGGGCGGGCTGGAAAACTGTTTTTT,CASSGDRGRAGKLFF
TRBV13,once,TRBJ2-6,16,.,TGTGCCAGCAGCTTAGGCGGCGGGGTCGGGGCCAACGTCCTGACTTTC,CASSLGGGVGANVLTF
TRBV19,.,TRBJ1-4,16,.,TGTGCCAGTAGTATACCTGTTTCGGGTCTGAATGAAAAACTGTTTTTT,CASSIPVSGLNEKLFF
TRBV19,.,TRBJ2-1,14,TRBD2,TGTGCCAGTAGTATGGGACTAGCGGACAATGAGCAGTTCTTC,CASSMGLADNEQFF
TRBV7-3,once,TRBJ2-2,15,.,TGTGCCAGCAGCTCTAACTGGTGGAACACCGGGGAGCTGTTTTTT,CASSSNWWNTGELFF
TRBV18,.,TRBJ2-1,14,.,TGTGCCAGCTCACCACTTAGCGCGACCAATGAGCAGTTCTTC,CASSPLSATNEQFF
TRBV7-2,few,TRBJ2-2,16,.,TGTGCCAGCAGCCCCAGTCGACTGCCGAACACCGGGGAGCTGTTTTTT,CASSPSRLPNTGELFF
TRBV9,.,TRBJ1-1,14,TRBD1,TGTGCCAGCAGCGGAGGACAGGTAACGGGTGAAGCTTTCTTT,CASSGGQVTGEAFF
TRBV7-9,.,TRBJ2-7,16,.,TGTGCCAGCAGCTTAGCGCCGACAGTAGGGGCCTACGAGCAGTACTTC,CASSLAPTVGAYEQYF
TRBV5-4,.,TRBJ1-2,14,.,TGTGCCAGCAGCTTGGTTGGGGGGGTTAGCGGCTACACCTTC,CASSLVGGVSGYTF
TRBV5-4,.,TRBJ2-7,13,.,TGTGCCAGCAGCTTGAACCAGGGGTACGAGCAGTACTTC,CASSLNQGYEQYF